The source of this TCR beta chain is a study of control samples from healthy donors and cancer patients (dated by TCRdb to about 2020). Library method: the immunoSEQ multiplex PCR assay. The immuneACCESS repertoire file appears here via TCRdb, limited to in-frame rearrangements. These files lack a portion of the clones; in checked studies, under half of the deficit traces to unresolved V genes, and the cause of the others is not known. In all, the sample holds about 140,000 clones, and roughly nine tenths of those were seen once. About 7.6% of the sample comes from the top ten. Taken from the germline V gene, the CDR1 and CDR2 loops are SGHTA and FQGNSA. The CDR3 holds 16 amino acids from the cysteine to the phenylalanine. Only CDR3 DNA remains: 48 bases, in frame from the first base. V and J lose 8 bases and 4 bases, and a span of 21 bases separates them. A remark on this clone: It has no known antigen specificity. The input lacks base qualities; no much larger clone sits a single base away.

Sequenced material: blood. This TCR came from a man between 18 and 35 years old in good health. The chain is encoded by TRBV7-2 joined to TRBJ2-1; matching of 5 bases hints at TRBD2 as the D gene. Here is the DNA: TGTGCCAGCTTAAACGGAGGCGATGAAGCTTACAATGAGCAGTTCTTC. Translated, this gives CASLNGGDEAYNEQFF. Reference TRBV7-2 and TRBJ2-1 genes cover what lies past the CDR3, so the full variable domain is GAGVSQSPSNKVTEKGKDVELRCDPISGHTALYWYRQSLGQGLEFLIYFQGNSAPDKSGLPSDRFSAERTGGSVSTLTIQRTQQEDSAVYLCASLNGGDEAYNEQFFGPGTRLTVL.